What follows are 10 T cell receptor beta chains derived from one specimen sequenced in a study of blood T cells in healthy people across ages. Through a sample-barcoded 5' primer and a J-beta primer mix, a second PCR was run for roughly 6 to 11 cycles. One entry per CDR3 protein, called by TCRdb with MiXCR from the 5' RACE reads. The table records roughly 1 million distinct CDR3 sequences, 25% of them present only once. The same sample was also used in a study of T cells of mothers and their children.

The sequenced material came from blood. These TCRs come from a girl aged 2-10 years in good health.

This clonotype came up a few times. The chain uses TRBV7-2 and TRBJ2-3; tentatively, D is TRBD1 (6 bases). The germline gives CDR1 SGHTA, CDR2 FQGNSA. This CDR3 spans 16 amino acids. V shed 5 bases and J shed 0 bases, with 15 bases lying between them. The CDR3 reads CASSPALGQSTDTQYF. The DNA for the CDR3 is TGTGCCAGCAGCCCCGCTCTAGGACAGAGCACAGATACGCAGTATTTT.

The CDR3 region is CASSQGLVTEQAFF. DNA of the CDR3: TGTGCCAGCAGCCAAGGGCTGGTGACCGAACAAGCTTTCTTT. The chain joins TRBV4-2 to TRBJ1-1, with no clear D. V was clipped by 1 base and J by 9 bases, with 15 bases between them. CDR3 length: 14 residues. Looked up from germline, CDR1 is LGHNA and CDR2 is YNFKEQ.

This clonotype occurred a few times. This chain connects TRBV12-3 or TRBV12-4 to TRBJ1-3; D gene uncertain. V lost 10 bases to trimming and J lost 0 bases, with 19 bases between them. The CDR3 is made up of 16 amino acids. The CDR3, as DNA: TGTGCCACCCACCTTATCGAAGGTTACTCTGGAAACACCATATATTTT. Translation gives CATHLIEGYSGNTIYF.

The CDR3 DNA is TGTGCCAGCAGCCAAAAAGACGAGCAGTACTTC. The encoded protein is CASSQKDEQYF. This chain uses TRBV3-1 with TRBJ2-7; D is ambiguous. Trimming cost V 2 bases and J 5 bases, with 4 bases left between them. In germline, CDR1 is LGHDT, CDR2 YNNKEL (reference sequence). This CDR3 is built from 11 residues.

There are a few counts of this clonotype. The DNA for the CDR3 is TGTGCCAGCAGTCCCGTAGCGGAGGAAGAGACCCAGTACTTC. Translating gives CASSPVAEEETQYF. The rearrangement links TRBV27 to TRBJ2-5; possible D gene TRBD2, 6 bases. CDR3 length: 14 amino acids. CDR1 is MNHEY and CDR2 is SMNVEV in the germline V gene (reference sequence). Trimming left V 5 bases short and J 3 bases short, with 13 bases between.

This clonotype was observed a few times. One end of the junction does not line up with germline, which may come from a read error. This chain uses TRBV20-1 with TRBJ2-4; 13 nucleotides align to TRBD2. CDR1 is DFQATT, CDR2 SNEGSKA, per germline (reference sequence). This CDR3 region has 18 residues. This CDR3 is CSARGTSGGPLAKNIQYF. The CDR3 DNA reads as TGCAGTGCTAGAGGGACTAGCGGGGGACCCTTAGCCAAGAACATTCAGTACTTC.

The V and J genes are TRBV28 and TRBJ2-3; maybe TRBD1 (5 bases). The V gene lost 3 bases and the J gene lost 4 bases, with 11 bases spanning the gap. The CDR3 spans 14 residues. Germline V lookup: CDR1 MDHEN, CDR2 SYDVKM. The DNA for the CDR3 is TGTGCCAGCAGTTTCTCCAGGGTGGCAGATACGCAGTATTTT. Protein: CASSFSRVADTQYF.

This clonotype was recorded a few times. This chain joins TRBV20-1 and TRBJ2-7, with 7 bases fitting TRBD1. The CDR3 is 15 amino acids. In germline, CDR1 is DFQATT, CDR2 SNEGSKA (reference sequence). V trimming: 5 bases; J trimming: 2 bases; junction bases outside the gene matches: 12. DNA of the CDR3: TGCAGTGCTGGGAACCCGGGACAGACAACCTACGAGCAGTACTTC. The encoded protein is CSAGNPGQTTYEQYF.

This clonotype was detected ten times or more. The chain couples TRBV25-1 to TRBJ2-5; D remains unclear. Per the germline V gene, CDR1 is MGHDK and CDR2 is SYGVNS. This CDR3 contains 9 residues. V lost 10 bases and J 5 bases, leaving 5 bases between the germline ends. The DNA of the CDR3 is TGTGCCACCGGTGAGACCCAGTACTTC. This sequence encodes CATGETQYF.

Concerning this clonotype itself: A much larger clone differs by one base, so this may be a read error. This chain uses TRBV12-3 or TRBV12-4 with TRBJ2-5, with D perhaps TRBD1 (5 bases). There are 13 residues in the CDR3. CDR3: CASSLGALETQYF. The CDR3 DNA sequence: TGTGCCAGCAGCTTAGGGGCCCTAGAGACCCAGTACTTC.